These 8 T cell receptor beta chains were all obtained from the same sample, sequenced in a study of PD-L1 blockade in urothelial cancer. Profiling relied on immunoSEQ multiplex PCR, and the TCRdb table lists in-frame clones only, not all of them. This table has about 38,000 clones, 90% appearing once. The sequences come from PBMCs, collected around atezolizumab (anti-PD-L1) treatment. The source is a man between 65 and 85 years old with urothelial cancer.

The rearrangement uses TRBV10-3 and TRBJ2-2, with 7 bases that match TRBD1. CDR1 and CDR2 (germline): ENHRY, SYGVKD. The V segment lost 0 bases and the J segment 4 bases; nucleotides outside the gene matches: 2. The CDR3 has 15 residues. The DNA of the CDR3 is TGTGCCATCAGTGAGTCGACAGGGTCCACCGGGGAGCTGTTTTTT. Its translation: CAISESTGSTGELFF.

The CDR3 here is CAIQGAGTNEKLFF. CDR3 in DNA: TGTGCCATCCAGGGGGCTGGGACTAATGAAAAACTGTTTTTT. J is TRBJ1-4 and V is TRBV28; 8 bases align to TRBD1. Trimming took 10 bases from V and 2 from J; bases not matched to a gene: 6. The CDR3 is made up of 14 amino acids. CDR1 MDHEN and CDR2 SYDVKM come from the germline V gene.

This clone appeared a single time. V gene TRBV4-2 combines with J gene TRBJ1-2, with D possibly matching TRBD1 (5 bases). The CDR3 has 16 amino acids. V lost 5 bases and J lost 3, with 19 bases in between. Germline CDR1 reads LGHNA; CDR2 reads YNFKEQ. CDR3: CASSNWEGQVYYGYTF. CDR3 nucleotides: TGTGCCAGCAGCAATTGGGAGGGGCAGGTTTACTATGGCTACACCTTC.

V usage is TRBV2 and J usage is TRBJ1-3; no reliable D call. This CDR3 contains 15 residues. The V end was cut by 7 bases, the J end by 0 bases, with 13 bases between. Germline V gene sequence: CDR1 SNHLY, CDR2 FYNNEI. CDR3 in DNA: TGTGCCAGCACCCCCCAACTGAACTCTGGAAACACCATATATTTT. Its protein product is CASTPQLNSGNTIYF.

This clone was observed once. The rearrangement links TRBV6-1 to TRBJ1-1, with no clear D. CDR1 is MNHNS and CDR2 is SASEGT in the germline V gene. Trimming took 6 bases from V and 3 from J, leaving 11 bases between them. The CDR3 length is 13 residues. The CDR3 DNA is TGTGCCAGCAGATCCTCGTCCGACACTGAAGCTTTCTTT. Translating gives CASRSSSDTEAFF.

The V call is TRBV6-5, the J call TRBJ1-1; D not certain. The CDR3 contains 13 residues. Germline CDR1 and CDR2: MNHEY and SVGAGI. Trimming left V 0 bases short and J 10 bases short, with 12 bases between. In DNA form, the CDR3 reads TGTGCCAGCAGTTACTCTCCTCGCGGCGCAGCTTTCTTT. It translates to CASSYSPRGAAFF.

This chain joins TRBV6-5 and TRBJ1-1; no clear D. CDR3 size: 14 residues. V was clipped by 0 bases and J by 1 base, with 6 bases between them. Germline loops: CDR1 MNHEY, CDR2 SVGAGI. This chain's CDR3 is CASSYSPGNTEAFF. The CDR3 bases are TGTGCCAGCAGTTACTCGCCGGGGAACACTGAAGCTTTCTTT.

Only one count was recorded for this clone. J is TRBJ2-7 and V is TRBV19; D possibly corresponds to TRBD2 (5 bases). The CDR3 spans 14 residues. CDR1 is LNHDA, CDR2 SQIVND, per germline (reference sequence). The V end lost 3 bases, the J end lost 3 bases, and 12 bases lay between the germline ends. The CDR3 region is CASSIRMDFYEQYF. The CDR3 coding sequence is TGTGCCAGTAGTATTAGGATGGACTTCTACGAGCAGTACTTC.